What follows are 4 T cell receptor beta chains derived from one specimen sequenced in a study of T cell repertoires in cytomegalovirus infection. TCRdb called the reads again in MiXCR, with one record for every CDR3 protein. The sample consists of 200,000 to 300,000 distinct CDR3 sequences, less than 9.5% of them appearing once. Specimen: PBMCs. The source is a human donor in good health (CMV status not recorded). Some clones in this sample may be carry-over from other donors' samples.

This sequence joins TRBV12-3 or TRBV12-4 and TRBJ2-5, with D hard to call. The CDR3 sequence is 13 residues long. V dropped 6 bases and J dropped 7 bases, with 15 bases sitting between them. CDR3 loop: CASSPPVIGTQYF. In DNA form, the CDR3 reads TGTGCCAGCAGCCCCCCCGTGATCGGGACCCAGTACTTC.

This clonotype was recorded at least ten times. CDR3 residues: CASSHGDGATQYF. The CDR3 nucleotides are TGCGCCAGCAGCCACGGGGACGGAGCTACGCAGTATTTT. The rearrangement links TRBV5-1 to TRBJ2-3, with D possibly called TRBD1 or TRBD2 (5 bases each). The CDR3 contains 13 residues. V lost 4 bases to trimming and J lost 8 bases, with 14 bases between them. Germline V CDR1 and CDR2: SGHRS, YFSETQ.

This clonotype was detected only a few times. The J gene is TRBJ2-2, the V gene TRBV7-2, with 14 bases identical to TRBD2. The germline CDR1 and CDR2 sequences are SGHTA and FQGNSA. Trimming removed 5 bases from V and 9 bases from J; junction bases left unmatched: 8. The CDR3 length is 16 residues. The CDR3 DNA reads as TGTGCCAGCAGCGCGGGACTAGCGGGAGCTGGAAGGGAGCTGTTTTTT. Residues: CASSAGLAGAGRELFF.

This clonotype was seen many times. V gene TRBV28 combines with J gene TRBJ1-1; 9 nucleotides match TRBD1. Unmatched junction bases numbered 22, after V lost 11 bases and J lost 6 bases. This CDR3 is 17 amino acids long. The germline CDR1 and CDR2 sequences are MDHEN and SYDVKM. CDR3: CASKFFGDRDNRAEAFF. The DNA for the CDR3 is TGTGCCTCCAAGTTTTTTGGGGACAGGGATAATCGTGCTGAAGCTTTCTTT. Full variable domain (remainder filled in from reference TRBV28 and TRBJ1-1): DVKVTQSSRYLVKRTGEKVFLECVQDMDHENMFWYRQDPGLGLRLIYFSYDVKMKEKGDIPEGYSVSREKKERFSLILESASTNQTSMYLCASKFFGDRDNRAEAFFGQGTRLTVV.